Listed below are T cell receptor beta chains from one sample, sequenced in a study of beta chain features in type 1 diabetes. Assay used: immunoSEQ multiplex PCR; TCRdb lists only in-frame clones, some missing. This table holds roughly 47,000 clones, around 45% found once. Sample: stem cell memory CD4+ T cells from blood. The receptors originated from a man aged 30-40 years with type 1 diabetes. Both conserved end residues are part of each CDR3. A D gene is named only where the DNA matches it firmly. Clone size is not always given. Where it is, it says once, few, many or a class for expanded clones.

>.|TRBV6-5|.|TRBJ1-1
TGTGCCAGCAGTTACTCACAGAACACTGAAGCTTTCTTT
CASSYSQNTEAFF
>.|TRBV2|.|TRBJ2-5
TGTGCCAGCAGAGGACCGGGAGCAGTGGAGACCCAGTACTTC
CASRGPGAVETQYF
>.|TRBV30|.|TRBJ2-2
TGTGCCTGGAGACCCGGGATACTCACCGGGGAGCTGTTTTTT
CAWRPGILTGELFF
>.|TRBV5-1|.|TRBJ1-1
TGCGCCAGCAGCGTACAGGGATTTGGAACTGAAGCTTTCTTT
CASSVQGFGTEAFF
>.|TRBV5-1|.|TRBJ1-2
TGCGCCAGCAGCTTGAGGCGCACTACCTTCTATGGCTACACCTTC
CASSLRRTTFYGYTF
>.|TRBV28|TRBD1|TRBJ2-7
TGTGCCAGCAGTCCACCACCGGGACAGGGGAGGCGCGAGCAGTACTTC
CASSPPPGQGRREQYF
>.|TRBV6-1|TRBD2|TRBJ2-1
TGTGCCAGCAGTGGTCTAGCGGGGTACAATGAGCAGTTCTTC
CASSGLAGYNEQFF
>few|TRBV28|TRBD1|TRBJ2-7
TGTGCCATCTCGGGACAGGGGGCTTCCGAGCAGTACTTC
CAISGQGASEQYF
>.|TRBV19|TRBD1|TRBJ1-5
TGTGCCAGTAGTATAGGCCGGGACAGGGGCAATCAGCCCCAGCATTTT
CASSIGRDRGNQPQHF
>few|TRBV6-6|.|TRBJ2-5
TGTGCCAGCAGTTCCAGCCTAGCGATGAAAGAGACCCAGTACTTC
CASSSSLAMKETQYF
>.|TRBV6-1|.|TRBJ1-1
TGTGCCAGCAGTGAAGGAGGCAGGAACACTGAAGCTTTCTTT
CASSEGGRNTEAFF
>once|TRBV6-1|.|TRBJ1-5
TGTGCCAGCAGCCCTGGACAGCCCAATCAGCCCCAGCATTTT
CASSPGQPNQPQHF
>once|TRBV2|TRBD1|TRBJ1-1
TGTGCCAGCAGTGACCCGACAGGGTACACTGAAGCTTTCTTT
CASSDPTGYTEAFF